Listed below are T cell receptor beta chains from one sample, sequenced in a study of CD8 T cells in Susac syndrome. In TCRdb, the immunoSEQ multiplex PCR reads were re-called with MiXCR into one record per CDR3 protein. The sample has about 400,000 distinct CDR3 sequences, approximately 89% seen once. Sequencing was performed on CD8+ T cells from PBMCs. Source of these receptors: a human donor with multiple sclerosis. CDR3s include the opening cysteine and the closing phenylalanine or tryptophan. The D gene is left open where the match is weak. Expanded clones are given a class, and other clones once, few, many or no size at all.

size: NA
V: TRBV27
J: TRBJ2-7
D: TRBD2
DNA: TGTGCCAGCAGCCTCTCCCTAGCGGGGGCCTTCTACGAGCAGTACTTC
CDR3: CASSLSLAGAFYEQYF

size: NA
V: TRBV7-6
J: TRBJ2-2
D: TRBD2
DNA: TGTGCCAGCAGCTCAGCGGGGGGGACCGGGGAGCTGTTTTTT
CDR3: CASSSAGGTGELFF

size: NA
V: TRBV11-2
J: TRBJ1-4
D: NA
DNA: TGTGCCAGCAGCCTAAATACTTTCTCAAACCCCGGTCGGGACACAAGGGAAAAACTGTTTTTT
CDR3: CASSLNTFSNPGRDTREKLFF

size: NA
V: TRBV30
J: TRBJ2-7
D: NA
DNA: TGTGTCTGGAGTCGGGCAGCCTACGAGCAGTACTTC
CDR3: CVWSRAAYEQYF

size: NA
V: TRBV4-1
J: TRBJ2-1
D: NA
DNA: TGCGCCAGCAGCCCATCTAGCGCCGACAATGAGCAGTTCTTC
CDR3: CASSPSSADNEQFF

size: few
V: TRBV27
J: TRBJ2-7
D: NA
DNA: TGTGCCAGCAGTTTACGGGGAAATCTCTACGAGCAGTACTTC
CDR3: CASSLRGNLYEQYF

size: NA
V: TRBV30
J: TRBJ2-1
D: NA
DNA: TGTGCCTGGAGTTCAAACTACAATGAGCAGTTCTTC
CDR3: CAWSSNYNEQFF

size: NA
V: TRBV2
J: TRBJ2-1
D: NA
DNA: TGTGCCAGCAGAGAGCGGCCCAACAATGAGCAGTTCTTC
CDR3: CASRERPNNEQFF

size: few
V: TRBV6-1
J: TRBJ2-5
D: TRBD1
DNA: TGTGCCAGCAGTACAGGGGGCGCGAAGACCCAGTACTTC
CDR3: CASSTGGAKTQYF

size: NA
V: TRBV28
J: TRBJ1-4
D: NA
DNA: TGTGCCACCTGCACCGATTCTAATGAAAAACTGTTTTTT
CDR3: CATCTDSNEKLFF

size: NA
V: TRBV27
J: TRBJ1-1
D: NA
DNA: TGTGCCAGCGCCCAAGGGGGGCTCAACACTGAAGCTTTCTTT
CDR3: CASAQGGLNTEAFF

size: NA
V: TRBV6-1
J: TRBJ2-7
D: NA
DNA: TGTGCCAGCAGGCCCTGGGGTGACCCCGAGCAGTACTTC
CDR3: CASRPWGDPEQYF

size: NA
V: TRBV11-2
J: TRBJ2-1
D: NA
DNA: TGTGCCAGCAGCTTGGCTCATGCAACTGTGCGGGGCTACAATGAGCAGTTCTTC
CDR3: CASSLAHATVRGYNEQFF

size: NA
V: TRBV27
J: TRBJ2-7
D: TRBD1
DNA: TGTGCCAGCAGTACAAATTACAGGGGAACCTACGAGCAGTACTTC
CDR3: CASSTNYRGTYEQYF

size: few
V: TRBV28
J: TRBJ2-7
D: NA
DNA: TGTGCCAGCAGTTTTCAGGTGCTCTACGAGCAGTACTTC
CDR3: CASSFQVLYEQYF

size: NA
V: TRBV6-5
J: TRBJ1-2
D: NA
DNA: TGTGCCAGCACTTATGCCCAGACGGGCCCTAACTATGGCTACACCTTC
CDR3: CASTYAQTGPNYGYTF

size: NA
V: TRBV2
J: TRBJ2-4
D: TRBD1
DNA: TGTGCCAGCAGTGAACTTTCGGGACAGGGGGCTGGAAACATTCAGTACTTC
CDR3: CASSELSGQGAGNIQYF

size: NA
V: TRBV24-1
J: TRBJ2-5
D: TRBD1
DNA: TGTGCCACCAGTGATCCGTCCAGGGGGCTGACGCGGTACCAAGAGACCCAGTACTTC
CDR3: CATSDPSRGLTRYQETQYF

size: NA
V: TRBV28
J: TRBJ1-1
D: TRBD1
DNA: TGTGCCAGCCGTTCCCTCGAGGATTTAACAGGGGGCAAGATGAACACTGAAGCTTTCTTT
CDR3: CASRSLEDLTGGKMNTEAFF

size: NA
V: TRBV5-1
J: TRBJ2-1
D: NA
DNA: TGCGCCAGCAGCTTCATCCAGCCTGCTAATGAGCAGTTCTTC
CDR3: CASSFIQPANEQFF

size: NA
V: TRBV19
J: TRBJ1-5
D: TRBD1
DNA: TGTGCCAGTAGTATAGGACAGGGGGGTCATCAGCCCCAGCATTTT
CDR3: CASSIGQGGHQPQHF

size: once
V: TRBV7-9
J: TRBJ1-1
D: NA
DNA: TGTGCCAGCAGCTTAGGGACAACCACTGAAGCTTTCTTT
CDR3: CASSLGTTTEAFF

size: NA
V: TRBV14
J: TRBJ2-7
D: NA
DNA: TGTGCCAGCAGCCAAGAATGGACCTCTCGGGAGCAGTACTTC
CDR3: CASSQEWTSREQYF

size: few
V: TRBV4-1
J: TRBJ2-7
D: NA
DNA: TGCGCCAGCAGCCAAGAGCCTCCAGTCGCGGACTACTACGAGCAGTACTTC
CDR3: CASSQEPPVADYYEQYF

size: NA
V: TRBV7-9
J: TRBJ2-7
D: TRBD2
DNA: TGTGCCAGCAGCTTAGCTAGCGGGGGCCCTCTCTCCTACGAGCAGTACTTC
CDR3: CASSLASGGPLSYEQYF

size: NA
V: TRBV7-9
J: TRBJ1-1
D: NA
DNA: TGTGCCAGCAGCTTAGCGTGGTCTCTAAGGAACACTGAAGCTTTCTTT
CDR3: CASSLAWSLRNTEAFF

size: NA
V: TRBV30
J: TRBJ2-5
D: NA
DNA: TGTGCCTGGAGTGCCGAAGCGGAGCTAGGAGAGACCCAGTACTTC
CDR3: CAWSAEAELGETQYF

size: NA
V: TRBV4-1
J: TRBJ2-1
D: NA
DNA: TGCGCCAGCAGCCAAGGACCCCCCTTAGCGGACTACAATGAGCAGTTCTTC
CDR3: CASSQGPPLADYNEQFF

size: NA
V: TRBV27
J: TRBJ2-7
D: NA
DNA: TGTGCCAGCAGTTCAGGGCTCGACGAGCAGTACTTC
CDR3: CASSSGLDEQYF

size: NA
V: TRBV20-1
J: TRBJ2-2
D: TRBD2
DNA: TGCAGTGCTAGAGCACTAGCGGGGATCAACACCGGGGAGCTGTTTTTT
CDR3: CSARALAGINTGELFF

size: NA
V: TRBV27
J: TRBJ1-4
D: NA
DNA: TGTGCCAGCAGTTTATATGGTCCAGGGTTAACAACTAATGAAAAACTGTTTTTT
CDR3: CASSLYGPGLTTNEKLFF

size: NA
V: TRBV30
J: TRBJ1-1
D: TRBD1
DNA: TGTGCCTGGACCGGGACAGGGGGCACTGAAGCTTTCTTT
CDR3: CAWTGTGGTEAFF

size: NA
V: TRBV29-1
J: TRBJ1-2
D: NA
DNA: TGCAGCGTTGAAATGGGTGGACATGAGGATGGCTACACCTTC
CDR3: CSVEMGGHEDGYTF

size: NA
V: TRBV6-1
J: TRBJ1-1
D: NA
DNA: TGTGCCAGCAGAGACTGGACTGAAGCTTTCTTT
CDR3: CASRDWTEAFF

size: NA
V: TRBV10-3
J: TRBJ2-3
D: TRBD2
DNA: TGTGCCATCAAACCGGGACTATTTAGCACAGATACGCAGTATTTT
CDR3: CAIKPGLFSTDTQYF

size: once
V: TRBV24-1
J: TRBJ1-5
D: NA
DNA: TGTGCCACCAGCAAGGTAGGCCCTAAGGGGACTAGCAATCAGCCCCAGCATTTT
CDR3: CATSKVGPKGTSNQPQHF

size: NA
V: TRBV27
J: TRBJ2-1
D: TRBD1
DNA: TGTGCCAGCAGTTTAAAAGGCTTCCCGGGACAGGGGGTCAATGAGCAGTTCTTC
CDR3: CASSLKGFPGQGVNEQFF

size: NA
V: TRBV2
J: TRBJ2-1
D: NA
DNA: TGTGCCAGCAGTGACAGGGGTAGCAACAATGAGCAGTTCTTC
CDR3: CASSDRGSNNEQFF

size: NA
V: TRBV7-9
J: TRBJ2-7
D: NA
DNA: TGTGCCAGCAGGCGGGACATGGATTACGAGCAGTACTTC
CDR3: CASRRDMDYEQYF

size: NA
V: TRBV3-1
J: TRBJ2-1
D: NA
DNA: TGTGCCAGCAGCCATTCCGGGCAGGGGCGTACTGAGCAGTTCTTC
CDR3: CASSHSGQGRTEQFF

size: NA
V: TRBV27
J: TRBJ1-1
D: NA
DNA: TGTGCCAGCAGTTTTCAGGGAACACCGACTGAAGCTTTCTTT
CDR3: CASSFQGTPTEAFF

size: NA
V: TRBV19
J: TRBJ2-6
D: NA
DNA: TGTGCCAGTAGTATTAACTTGGTCCCAGGGGCCAACGTCCTGACTTTC
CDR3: CASSINLVPGANVLTF

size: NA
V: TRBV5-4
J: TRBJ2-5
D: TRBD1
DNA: TGTGCCAGCAGCCCTGTTATGGGACAGTCTCAAGAGACCCAGTACTTC
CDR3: CASSPVMGQSQETQYF

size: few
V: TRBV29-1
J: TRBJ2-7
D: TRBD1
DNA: TGCAGCGTTGAAGATTTCGGGAGGACAGGGGTATCCTACGAGCAGTACTTC
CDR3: CSVEDFGRTGVSYEQYF

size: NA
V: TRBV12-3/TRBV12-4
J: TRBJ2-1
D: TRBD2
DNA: TGTGCCACAGGTTCTAGCGGCAATGAGCAGTTCTTC
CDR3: CATGSSGNEQFF

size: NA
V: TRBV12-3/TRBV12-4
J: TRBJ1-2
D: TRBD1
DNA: TGTGCCAGCGGGACAGGGCTTTCCTGGTACACCTTC
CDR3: CASGTGLSWYTF

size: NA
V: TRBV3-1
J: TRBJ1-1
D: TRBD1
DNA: TGTGCCTCCCAGGGGGGGGCCCTAGGACTTACTGAAGCTTTCTTT
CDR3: CASQGGALGLTEAFF

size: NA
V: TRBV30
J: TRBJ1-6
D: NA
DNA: TGTGCCTCCGGGACTTTGGCTTCACCCCTCCACTTT
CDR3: CASGTLASPLHF

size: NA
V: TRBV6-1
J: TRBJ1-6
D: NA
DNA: TGTGCCAGCAGTGAGTCCCAGGGAGATTCACCCCTCCACTTT
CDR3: CASSESQGDSPLHF

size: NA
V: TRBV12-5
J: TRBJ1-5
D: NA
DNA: TGTGCTAGTGGTTTGAGGATGGGACCCAGCAATCAGCCCCAGCATTTT
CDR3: CASGLRMGPSNQPQHF

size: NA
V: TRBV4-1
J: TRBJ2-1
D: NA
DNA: TGCGCCAGCAGCCAGGGATATACGAATGAGCAGTTCTTC
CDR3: CASSQGYTNEQFF

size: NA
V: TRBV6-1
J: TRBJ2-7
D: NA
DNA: TGTGCCAGCAGGATATTTAAAGGGGAGGTTTACGAGCAGTACTTC
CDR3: CASRIFKGEVYEQYF

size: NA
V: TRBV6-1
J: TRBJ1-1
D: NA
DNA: TGTGCCAGCGCCACCAGGGACGGCAGTGAAGCTTTCTTT
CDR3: CASATRDGSEAFF